The 31 T cell receptor beta chains in this list originate from one sample, sequenced in a study of CD8 T cells in ankylosing spondylitis. Study-wide results and limits: The study identified a TCR beta motif of several highly homologous variants that appeared characteristic of ankylosing spondylitis blood.

Antigens for these TCRs are unknown. MiXCR was run by TCRdb on the 5' RACE reads, yielding one entry per CDR3 protein. The sample shows a few hundred thousand distinct CDR3 sequences, 12% of them seen only once. The sample consisted of blood, either unsorted or a sorted T cell fraction (not recorded which). The receptor set was obtained from a male donor with ankylosing spondylitis.

This clonotype showed up just a few times. The V gene is TRBV18, the J gene TRBJ2-7, with D unclear. Germline assignment: CDR1 KGHSH and CDR2 LQKENI. The CDR3 is 12 amino acids. V dropped 5 bases and J dropped 2 bases, with 7 bases sitting between them. CDR3 DNA: TGTGCCAGCTCAGCAACCCCCTACGAGCAGTACGTC. Translation: CASSATPYEQYV.

Only a few counts were recorded for this clonotype. The chain is built from TRBV11-2 and TRBJ2-1, with 12 bases fitting TRBD2. The CDR3 loop spans 19 amino acids. Germline V gene data show CDR1 as SGHAT and CDR2 as FQNNGV. The J segment lost 6 bases and the V segment lost 2 bases, leaving 14 bases of the junction unmatched. For the CDR3, the DNA is TGTGCCAGCAGCTTACTGAGACTAGCGGGAGCGAGGGGTTCCAATGAGCAGTTCTTC. Its translation: CASSLLRLAGARGSNEQFF.

This chain joins TRBV5-6 and TRBJ2-5; TRBD2 aligns across 12 bases. The CDR3 runs to 18 residues. CDR1 is SGHDT, CDR2 YYEEEE, per germline. With 2 bases clipped from V and 4 bases from J, the junction kept 12 bases outside the gene matches. The CDR3 sequence: CASSFGLAGGPEGETQYF. The CDR3 coding sequence is TGTGCCAGCAGCTTTGGGCTAGCGGGAGGGCCTGAAGGAGAGACCCAGTACTTC. Together with reference TRBV5-6 and TRBJ2-5, the CDR3 gives the full variable domain: DAGVTQSPTHLIKTRGQQVTLRCSPKSGHDTVSWYQQALGQGPQFIFQYYEEEERQRGNFPDRFSGHQFPNYSSELNVNALLLGDSALYLCASSFGLAGGPEGETQYFGPGTRLLVL.

In this sample, this clonotype turned up a few times. The rearrangement links TRBV3-1 to TRBJ2-1; 7 positions agree with TRBD2. The CDR3 consists of 13 residues. With 8 bases clipped from V and 4 bases from J, the junction kept 5 bases outside the gene matches. CDR1 and CDR2 (germline): LGHDT, YNNKEL (reference sequence). In DNA, the CDR3 is TGTGCCAGCGAGTCTAGCGGATACAATGAGCAGTTCTTC. Amino acid sequence: CASESSGYNEQFF.

The rearrangement links TRBV7-2 to TRBJ1-3, with D uncertain. Trimming shortened V by 1 base and J by 2 bases, and 6 bases separated the two germline ends. Per germline, CDR1 SGHTA and CDR2 FQGNSA. The CDR3 contains 14 residues. This CDR3 is CASSLDSPGNTIYF. CDR3 nucleotides: TGTGCCAGCAGCTTAGACAGCCCTGGAAACACCATATATTTT.

This chain joins TRBV27 and TRBJ2-7; maybe TRBD2 (5 bases). The CDR3 is 14 amino acids. V was pared by 4 bases and J by 7 bases, with 17 bases between. The germline V gene has CDR1 MNHEY and CDR2 SMNVEV (reference sequence). The CDR3 DNA reads TGTGCCAGCAGTTCGGCCGCGCGAGGGTGGGAGCAGTACTTC. Translation gives CASSSAARGWEQYF.

The V and J genes are TRBV20-1 and TRBJ2-5; a possible D gene is TRBD1 (6 bases). Per the germline V gene, CDR1 is DFQATT and CDR2 is SNEGSKA (reference sequence). The V gene lost 6 bases and the J gene lost 5 bases, with 13 bases spanning the gap. CDR3 length: 12 residues. The CDR3 DNA reads as TGCAGTGCCAACAGGGCCTCGGAGACCCAGTACTTC. It specifies CSANRASETQYF.

The V gene is TRBV5-6, the J gene TRBJ2-7; D could derive from TRBD1 or TRBD2 (5 bases each). Germline CDR1 is SGHDT and CDR2 is YYEEEE. CDR3 length: 14 residues. Trimming cost V 4 bases and J 1 base, with 12 bases left between them. CDR3 bases: TGTGCCAGCAGCATCGGGACGGAGTCCTACGAGCAGTACTTC. The encoded protein is CASSIGTESYEQYF.

This clonotype was observed a handful of times. The J gene is TRBJ1-5, the V gene TRBV5-1; the D gene is possibly TRBD1 (6 bases). V dropped 4 bases and J dropped 4 bases, with 15 bases sitting between them. Germline V gene sequence: CDR1 SGHRS, CDR2 YFSETQ. The CDR3 sequence is 15 residues long. The CDR3 protein is CASSPLGGANQPQHF. The CDR3 bases are TGCGCCAGCAGCCCGCTTGGGGGGGCGAATCAGCCCCAGCATTTT.

The sample holds many counts of this clonotype. This sequence joins TRBV5-1 and TRBJ2-1; TRBD2 might be the D (6 bases). This CDR3 has 14 amino acids. With 0 bases removed from V and 5 bases from J, the gap between germline ends came to 9 bases. The germline CDR1 and CDR2 sequences are SGHRS and YFSETQ. Here the CDR3 DNA reads TGCGCCAGCAGCTTGGGTGCGGGGAACAATGAGCAGTTCTTC. Translated, it gives CASSLGAGNNEQFF.

This clonotype was detected a few times. The CDR3, as DNA: TGTGCCAGCAGCCAAAGCCCAGATACGCAGTATTTT. Protein: CASSQSPDTQYF. The gene calls are TRBV6-2 or TRBV6-3 and TRBJ2-3; D unclear. Germline lookup yields CDR1 MNHEY and CDR2 SVGEGT. The CDR3 loop spans 12 amino acids. Trimming removed 6 bases at V and 4 bases at J, with 8 bases between.

This clonotype showed up just a few times. For the CDR3, the DNA is TGCGCCAGCAGCTCGTCCCAGAACACTGAAGCTTTCTTT. Translation gives CASSSSQNTEAFF. The J gene is TRBJ1-1, the V gene TRBV5-1, with D unresolved. Germline V gene lookup returns CDR1 SGHRS and CDR2 YFSETQ. Trimming removed 3 bases at V and 1 base at J, with 7 bases between. CDR3 size: 13 residues.

The CDR3 DNA reads as TGCGCCAGCAGCTTGGTTCCTCACTTGAGCTACGAGCAGTACGTC. This translates into CASSLVPHLSYEQYV. The chain joins TRBV5-1 to TRBJ2-7; the D is unclear. The CDR3 sequence is 15 residues long. CDR1 is SGHRS, CDR2 YFSETQ, per germline. V shed 0 bases and J shed 3 bases, with 13 bases lying between them.

This clonotype was picked up a small number of times. The chain combines TRBV20-1 with TRBJ2-2, with D unclear. V gave up 7 bases and J gave up 1 base, with 13 bases separating them. Germline lookup yields CDR1 DFQATT and CDR2 SNEGSKA (reference sequence). This CDR3 spans 14 amino acids. The CDR3 bases are TGCAGTGGATCCAGATCACTGAACACCGGGGAGCTGTTTTTT. Translating gives CSGSRSLNTGELFF.

The V call is TRBV3-1, the J call TRBJ2-2, with D perhaps TRBD2 (5 bases). Trimming stripped 1 base from V and 2 bases from J, with 8 bases between. This CDR3 is 15 amino acids long. The V gene's germline CDR1 is LGHDT and CDR2 YNNKEL (reference sequence). The DNA for the CDR3 is TGTGCCAGCAGCCAAGGGGGAGTTAACACCGGGGAGCTGTTTTTT. This codes for CASSQGGVNTGELFF.

This clonotype was seen a few times. The genes are TRBV20-1 and TRBJ2-1; D not certain. The CDR3 is 13 amino acids. The germline V gene encodes CDR1 DFQATT and CDR2 SNEGSKA (reference sequence). The V and J ends lost 3 bases and 2 bases respectively, with 8 bases between them. CDR3 protein: CSARRRTYNEQFF. CDR3 nucleotide sequence: TGCAGTGCTAGGCGGAGAACCTACAATGAGCAGTTCTTC.

This clonotype was counted a few times. This rearrangement joins TRBV7-2 to TRBJ2-3; 14 nucleotides match TRBD2. Germline V gene data show CDR1 as SGHTA and CDR2 as FQGNSA. The CDR3 is made up of 16 amino acids. Unmatched junction bases numbered 7, after V lost 4 bases and J lost 7 bases. The CDR3 spells CASSSRLAGGPNTQYF. The CDR3 DNA reads as TGTGCCAGCAGCTCTCGACTAGCGGGAGGGCCAAATACGCAGTATTTT.

This clonotype was seen only a few times. The chain is built from TRBV12-3 or TRBV12-4 and TRBJ2-1, with 11 bases lining up with TRBD2. There are 16 residues in the CDR3. V lost 5 bases and J lost 9; bases outside the gene matches: 12. CDR3 nucleotides: TGTGCCAGCAGTCCCAATAGCGGGAGGGTTTTCGGTGAGCAGTTCTTC. Its translation: CASSPNSGRVFGEQFF.

This clonotype has more than one count but fewer than ten. J is TRBJ1-4 and V is TRBV5-1; 11 positions match TRBD1. Germline CDR1 is SGHRS and CDR2 is YFSETQ. This CDR3 has 16 residues. The J segment lost 7 bases and the V segment lost 0 bases, leaving 5 bases of the junction unmatched. CDR3 sequence reads: CASSLGTGGSSEKLFF. CDR3 sequence (DNA): TGCGCCAGCAGCTTGGGGACAGGGGGCAGTTCTGAAAAACTGTTTTTT.

This chain links TRBV25-1 with TRBJ1-6, with TRBD1 matching 7 bases. Germline CDR1 MGHDK, CDR2 SYGVNS. V trimming: 1 base; J trimming: 7 bases; junction bases outside the gene matches: 1. The CDR3 is 14 amino acids. In nucleotides, the CDR3 is TGTGCCAGCAGTGAATTCAGGGGGAATTCACCCCTCCACTTT. Its protein is CASSEFRGNSPLHF.

This clonotype was detected a few times. The chain joins TRBV6-5 to TRBJ2-3, with 11 bases identical to TRBD2. V trimming: 4 bases; J trimming: 0 bases; junction bases outside the gene matches: 12. This CDR3 has 19 amino acids. Germline CDR1 and CDR2: MNHEY and SVGAGI. CDR3 DNA: TGTGCCAGCAGTTCCACCCCGGGACTAGCGGAAACTAGCACAGATACGCAGTATTTT. The encoded protein is CASSSTPGLAETSTDTQYF.

This clonotype has just a few counts. The chain joins TRBV12-3 or TRBV12-4 to TRBJ2-2; 9 bases map to TRBD1. Trimming cost V 8 bases and J 6 bases; bases outside gene matches: 10. CDR3 size: 15 residues. In DNA, the CDR3 is TGTGCCAGCCGGAGAGTAACAGGGGGCTCCGGGGAGCTGTTTTTT. Translated: CASRRVTGGSGELFF.

This clonotype was counted a few times. The gene calls are TRBV15 and TRBJ1-1; perhaps TRBD1 as D (6 bases). Germline V gives CDR1 LNHNV, CDR2 YYDKDF (reference sequence). V was shortened by 0 bases and J by 4 bases, with 12 bases between the two germline ends. CDR3 size: 15 residues. The CDR3 loop is CATSREQGWVTEAFF. The CDR3 coding sequence is TGTGCCACCAGCAGAGAACAGGGCTGGGTCACTGAAGCTTTCTTT.

This clonotype came up a few times. The chain employs TRBV20-1 and TRBJ2-1; 11 bases are shared with TRBD2. The J segment lost 4 bases and the V segment lost 1 base, leaving 6 bases of the junction unmatched. This CDR3 spans 16 amino acids. CDR1 DFQATT and CDR2 SNEGSKA come from the germline V gene (reference sequence). The CDR3 reads CSARVTSGVLYNEQFF. The CDR3 DNA reads as TGCAGTGCTAGAGTGACTAGCGGGGTCCTTTACAATGAGCAGTTCTTC.

This clonotype was recorded a few times. V usage is TRBV6-1 and J usage is TRBJ2-5, with D perhaps TRBD1 or TRBD2 (5 bases each). The CDR3 loop spans 11 amino acids. Germline lookup yields CDR1 MNHNS and CDR2 SASEGT. V was trimmed by 7 bases and J by 13 bases, leaving 16 bases between them. The CDR3 spells CASTRDLYGYF. CDR3 in DNA: TGTGCCAGCACTCGGGACCTATACGGGTACTTC.

The genes are TRBV20-1 and TRBJ1-4; D is perhaps TRBD1 (6 bases). V was pared by 6 bases and J by 6 bases, with 14 bases between. Germline CDR1 is DFQATT and CDR2 is SNEGSKA (reference sequence). The CDR3 is made up of 13 amino acids. This CDR3 is CSANDRLYEKLFF. The CDR3, as DNA: TGCAGTGCAAATGACAGGCTGTATGAAAAACTGTTTTTT.

CDR3 coding DNA: TGCAGCGCCGACCCGGGGAGTGGTGGCTACACCTTC. Translating it yields CSADPGSGGYTF. The chain employs TRBV29-1 and TRBJ1-2; no firm D call. CDR1 SQVTM and CDR2 ANQGSEA come from the germline V gene. The CDR3 length is 12 residues. V lost 7 bases, J lost 7 bases, and 16 bases lay in between.

With regard to this clonotype: Being one base from a much bigger clone, this may be a read error. The rearrangement links TRBV11-2 to TRBJ2-7; TRBD1 is a possible D gene (5 bases). There are 13 residues in the CDR3. Deletions cut 5 bases from V and 1 base from J, with 9 bases between. CDR1 is SGHAT, CDR2 FQNNGV, per germline. The CDR3 loop reads CASSPRQSYEQYF. The CDR3 region has the DNA TGTGCCAGCAGCCCCCGACAGTCCTACGAGCAGTACTTC.

This clonotype was detected a few times. V is TRBV20-1 and J is TRBJ2-3; D possibly uses TRBD1 or TRBD2 (6 bases each). The CDR3 covers 14 residues. Germline V CDR1 and CDR2: DFQATT, SNEGSKA (reference sequence). Trimming left V 2 bases short and J 2 bases short, with 11 bases between. DNA for the CDR3: TGCAGTGCTAGATCGGGGGCGTCCACAGATACGCAGTATTTT. This codes for CSARSGASTDTQYF.

This clonotype occurred many times. The chain has TRBV12-3 or TRBV12-4 and TRBJ1-2; 9 bases map to TRBD1. V trimming: 8 bases; J trimming: 4 bases; junction bases outside the gene matches: 5. The CDR3 extends over 13 amino acids. In DNA form, the CDR3 reads TGTGCCAGCGGGGACAGGGCCGCCTATGGCTACACCTTC. Translating it yields CASGDRAAYGYTF.

The V gene is TRBV7-9, the J gene TRBJ2-5; no clear D gene. V was shortened by 1 base and J by 0 bases, with 9 bases between the two germline ends. The CDR3 is made up of 15 amino acids. CDR1 and CDR2 from the germline V gene are SEHNR and FQNEAQ (reference sequence). CDR3 sequence reads: CASSLEYSYQETQYF. The CDR3 coding sequence is TGTGCCAGCAGCTTAGAATACAGCTACCAAGAGACCCAGTACTTC.